These T cell receptor beta chains were read from a single sample in a study of blood T cell repertoires in COVID-19. Profiled with immunoSEQ multiplex PCR; TCRdb holds only in-frame clones, not every one. The sample contains roughly 45,000 clones, about 81% of which appear only once. The sample taken for sequencing was peripheral blood. Receptors were obtained from a man aged 45-60 years with active COVID-19. Each CDR3 is given with its conserved first and last residue. D genes are given only for firm matches. Rows may omit the clone size; those that give it use once, few, many or a size class.

d_call: TRBD1; clone_size: -; j_call: TRBJ1-1; v_call: TRBV6-2/TRBV6-3; cdr3_nt: TGTGCCAGCAGTTACGCGAACCGGGACAGGGACACTGAAGCTTTCTTT; cdr3_aa: CASSYANRDRDTEAFF
d_call: -; clone_size: -; j_call: TRBJ2-3; v_call: TRBV4-1; cdr3_nt: TGCGCCAGCAGCCACCACGCAAACAGGGAGCCTAGCACAGATACGCAGTATTTT; cdr3_aa: CASSHHANREPSTDTQYF
d_call: TRBD2; clone_size: -; j_call: TRBJ2-2; v_call: TRBV6-1; cdr3_nt: TGTGCCAGCAGTGAAGGAGCGGGGACTAGCGGGGGAGCTGGGGAGCTGTTTTTT; cdr3_aa: CASSEGAGTSGGAGELFF
d_call: -; clone_size: once; j_call: TRBJ2-7; v_call: TRBV19; cdr3_nt: TGTGCCAGTAGTATTGGGGGGGACAACTACGAGCAGTACTTC; cdr3_aa: CASSIGGDNYEQYF
d_call: TRBD2; clone_size: -; j_call: TRBJ2-7; v_call: TRBV20-1; cdr3_nt: TGCAGTGCTGCGGGAGCTTCCCCCAGGTACTTC; cdr3_aa: CSAAGASPRYF
d_call: TRBD1; clone_size: -; j_call: TRBJ2-5; v_call: TRBV9; cdr3_nt: TGTGCCAGCAGCGTGCTGGGACAGCGGCCGGGAGAGACCCAGTACTTC; cdr3_aa: CASSVLGQRPGETQYF
d_call: TRBD1; clone_size: -; j_call: TRBJ2-3; v_call: TRBV5-8; cdr3_nt: TGTGCCAGCAGCTGGGGGACAGCCACAGATACGCAGTATTTT; cdr3_aa: CASSWGTATDTQYF
d_call: TRBD2; clone_size: -; j_call: TRBJ2-3; v_call: TRBV19; cdr3_nt: TGTGCCAGTAGTGCGGGGGTGAGCACAGATACGCAGTATTTT; cdr3_aa: CASSAGVSTDTQYF
d_call: TRBD1; clone_size: -; j_call: TRBJ2-1; v_call: TRBV10-1; cdr3_nt: TGCGCCAGCAGTGAGCCGCCGGGACAGGGGGCGATGGGTGAGCAGTTCTTC; cdr3_aa: CASSEPPGQGAMGEQFF
d_call: -; clone_size: many; j_call: TRBJ2-7; v_call: TRBV12-3/TRBV12-4; cdr3_nt: TGTGCCAGCAGTTTTGGGGCGGGGTGGGAGCAGTACTTC; cdr3_aa: CASSFGAGWEQYF
d_call: -; clone_size: -; j_call: TRBJ2-2; v_call: TRBV18; cdr3_nt: TGTGCCAGCTCACCAGTTGGCAAAACCACCGGGGAGCTGTTTTTT; cdr3_aa: CASSPVGKTTGELFF
d_call: TRBD1; clone_size: -; j_call: TRBJ2-5; v_call: TRBV19; cdr3_nt: TGTGCCAGTAGTATTACAGGGGGTATGGAGACCCAGTACTTC; cdr3_aa: CASSITGGMETQYF
d_call: -; clone_size: few; j_call: TRBJ1-1; v_call: TRBV6-2/TRBV6-3; cdr3_nt: TGTGCCAGCAGTTACGTCGGACTGTTGGCCGTGAACACTGAAGCTTTCTTT; cdr3_aa: CASSYVGLLAVNTEAFF
d_call: -; clone_size: -; j_call: TRBJ1-4; v_call: TRBV27; cdr3_nt: TGTGCCAGCAGCGACGAGGGAGCAACTAATGAAAAACTGTTTTTT; cdr3_aa: CASSDEGATNEKLFF
d_call: TRBD1; clone_size: -; j_call: TRBJ2-5; v_call: TRBV5-1; cdr3_nt: TGCGCCAGCAGCTTGTCCATAGGGGGGACAGGGCAGGAGACCCAGTACTTC; cdr3_aa: CASSLSIGGTGQETQYF
d_call: TRBD1; clone_size: -; j_call: TRBJ2-3; v_call: TRBV10-1; cdr3_nt: TGCGCCAGCAGTGTACAGGGGGGCGCAGATACGCAGTATTTT; cdr3_aa: CASSVQGGADTQYF
d_call: -; clone_size: -; j_call: TRBJ1-1; v_call: TRBV14; cdr3_nt: TGTGCCAGCAGCCAAGACCAGGGGCGGCGTACTGAAGCTTTCTTT; cdr3_aa: CASSQDQGRRTEAFF
d_call: -; clone_size: -; j_call: TRBJ1-2; v_call: TRBV7-9; cdr3_nt: TGTGCCAGCAGCTTAGCGCCTGTCACTCGGGGCTACACCTTC; cdr3_aa: CASSLAPVTRGYTF
d_call: TRBD1; clone_size: -; j_call: TRBJ2-1; v_call: TRBV28; cdr3_nt: TGTGCCAGCAGTCGGACAGGCGACCGCCCCGATGAGCAGTTCTTC; cdr3_aa: CASSRTGDRPDEQFF
d_call: TRBD1; clone_size: -; j_call: TRBJ1-1; v_call: TRBV7-9; cdr3_nt: TGTGCCAGCAGCTCTATCATGGGACAGTGGAACACTGAAGCTTTCTTT; cdr3_aa: CASSSIMGQWNTEAFF
d_call: TRBD1; clone_size: -; j_call: TRBJ2-3; v_call: TRBV2; cdr3_nt: TGTGCCAGCAGTGAAGGGGGACAGCCATTAGATACGCAGTATTTT; cdr3_aa: CASSEGGQPLDTQYF
d_call: -; clone_size: -; j_call: TRBJ1-2; v_call: TRBV27; cdr3_nt: TGTGCCAGCAGTCCGACAAACCTCGGCTATGGCTACACCTTC; cdr3_aa: CASSPTNLGYGYTF
d_call: -; clone_size: -; j_call: TRBJ2-3; v_call: TRBV5-1; cdr3_nt: TGCGCCAGCAGCTGGACAGATAGCACAGATACGCAGTATTTT; cdr3_aa: CASSWTDSTDTQYF
d_call: TRBD1; clone_size: few; j_call: TRBJ2-7; v_call: TRBV6-2/TRBV6-3; cdr3_nt: TGTGCCAGCAGTTACTCGGTGCGGACAGGGATCGAGCAGTACTTC; cdr3_aa: CASSYSVRTGIEQYF
d_call: -; clone_size: -; j_call: TRBJ2-5; v_call: TRBV6-6; cdr3_nt: TGTGCCAGCAGTCACCAATGGGAGGGACAGGCCCAAGAGACCCAGTACTTC; cdr3_aa: CASSHQWEGQAQETQYF
d_call: TRBD1; clone_size: -; j_call: TRBJ2-7; v_call: TRBV14; cdr3_nt: TGTGCCAGCAGCCAGGACAGGGGGCGATTCGAGCAGTACTTC; cdr3_aa: CASSQDRGRFEQYF
d_call: -; clone_size: -; j_call: TRBJ1-1; v_call: TRBV27; cdr3_nt: TGTGCCAGCAGTTTAGTAGCGAACACTGAAGCTTTCTTT; cdr3_aa: CASSLVANTEAFF
d_call: -; clone_size: -; j_call: TRBJ1-2; v_call: TRBV5-5; cdr3_nt: TGTGCCAGCAGCTTCGCCGACAGAAGATATGGCTACACCTTC; cdr3_aa: CASSFADRRYGYTF
d_call: -; clone_size: -; j_call: TRBJ2-5; v_call: TRBV23-1; cdr3_nt: TGCGCCAGCAGCCTCCAGAGGGCCATCCCCCAGGAGACCCAGTACTTC; cdr3_aa: CASSLQRAIPQETQYF
d_call: -; clone_size: -; j_call: TRBJ2-5; v_call: TRBV7-2; cdr3_nt: TGTGCCAGCAGCACCGGGACAATTCAGACCCAGTACTTC; cdr3_aa: CASSTGTIQTQYF
d_call: TRBD1; clone_size: -; j_call: TRBJ1-2; v_call: TRBV25-1; cdr3_nt: TGTGCCAGCAGTAATGGACAGGGTGGGGGCTACACCTTC; cdr3_aa: CASSNGQGGGYTF
d_call: -; clone_size: large; j_call: TRBJ1-2; v_call: TRBV4-1; cdr3_nt: TGCGCCAGCAGCCAGCAGGGAGGTGGCTACACCTTC; cdr3_aa: CASSQQGGGYTF
d_call: -; clone_size: -; j_call: TRBJ2-5; v_call: TRBV29-1; cdr3_nt: TGCAGCGCTTTCGGGGGGCGGGCGGAGACCCAGTACTTC; cdr3_aa: CSAFGGRAETQYF
d_call: TRBD1; clone_size: -; j_call: TRBJ2-3; v_call: TRBV5-1; cdr3_nt: TGCGCCAGCAGCTTGGAAGGGACAGGGGACGGTTGGGCAGATACGCAGTATTTT; cdr3_aa: CASSLEGTGDGWADTQYF
d_call: TRBD1; clone_size: once; j_call: TRBJ1-1; v_call: TRBV15; cdr3_nt: TGTGCCACCAGCAGACCGGGACAGGGGTATACTGAAGCTTTCTTT; cdr3_aa: CATSRPGQGYTEAFF
d_call: TRBD1; clone_size: -; j_call: TRBJ1-4; v_call: TRBV19; cdr3_nt: TGTGCCAGTAGGACAGGGGCAACTAATGAAAAACTGTTTTTT; cdr3_aa: CASRTGATNEKLFF
d_call: -; clone_size: -; j_call: TRBJ2-7; v_call: TRBV24-1; cdr3_nt: TGTGCCACCAGTGATTGGAGGGCAGGGAGGTACGAGCAGTACTTC; cdr3_aa: CATSDWRAGRYEQYF
d_call: TRBD1; clone_size: -; j_call: TRBJ1-5; v_call: TRBV7-8; cdr3_nt: TGTGCCAGCAGCTTCGGGACAGCTGATCAGCCCCAGCATTTT; cdr3_aa: CASSFGTADQPQHF
d_call: -; clone_size: few; j_call: TRBJ1-2; v_call: TRBV28; cdr3_nt: TGTGCCAGCAGTTACGGGGTTGGGAGGGTCGGTGGCTACACCTTC; cdr3_aa: CASSYGVGRVGGYTF
d_call: TRBD2; clone_size: -; j_call: TRBJ2-2; v_call: TRBV6-5; cdr3_nt: TGTGCCAGCAGACAAGCGGGGGTGGCCGGGGAGCTGTTTTTT; cdr3_aa: CASRQAGVAGELFF
d_call: TRBD2; clone_size: -; j_call: TRBJ2-5; v_call: TRBV6-2/TRBV6-3; cdr3_nt: TGTGCCAGCAGTTACTCTACGGGGGGGCCAGAGACCCAGTACTTC; cdr3_aa: CASSYSTGGPETQYF
d_call: -; clone_size: medium-sized; j_call: TRBJ2-7; v_call: TRBV15; cdr3_nt: TGTGCCACCAGCAGAGCTACCTACGAGCAGTACTTC; cdr3_aa: CATSRATYEQYF
d_call: TRBD2; clone_size: -; j_call: TRBJ2-2; v_call: TRBV7-2; cdr3_nt: TGTGCCAGCAGCACCTCAGCGGGGGGCACCGGGGAGCTGTTTTTT; cdr3_aa: CASSTSAGGTGELFF
d_call: -; clone_size: -; j_call: TRBJ1-1; v_call: TRBV27; cdr3_nt: TGTGCCAGCAGTTTATCCCGGGCGCGGGGCACTGAAGCTTTCTTT; cdr3_aa: CASSLSRARGTEAFF
d_call: TRBD2; clone_size: -; j_call: TRBJ2-7; v_call: TRBV5-1; cdr3_nt: TGCGCCAGCAGGTCCCAACCGGGCCCAGGGAGGGGCGAGCAGTACTTC; cdr3_aa: CASRSQPGPGRGEQYF
d_call: TRBD1; clone_size: -; j_call: TRBJ1-3; v_call: TRBV6-8; cdr3_nt: TGTGCCAGCAGATCAGACAGGGTAATTTCTGGAAACACCATATATTTT; cdr3_aa: CASRSDRVISGNTIYF
d_call: TRBD1; clone_size: -; j_call: TRBJ1-6; v_call: TRBV11-2; cdr3_nt: TGTGCCAGCAGCCCTTTACAGGGGCGAGGGGATAATTCACCCCTCCACTTT; cdr3_aa: CASSPLQGRGDNSPLHF
d_call: -; clone_size: -; j_call: TRBJ2-3; v_call: TRBV7-6; cdr3_nt: TGTGCCAGCAGCCCCCTGGGGGCCTCTAGCACAGATACGCAGTATTTT; cdr3_aa: CASSPLGASSTDTQYF
d_call: TRBD1; clone_size: -; j_call: TRBJ1-2; v_call: TRBV10-3; cdr3_nt: TGTGCCATCAGGACGACAGGGATCGGCTATGGCTACACCTTC; cdr3_aa: CAIRTTGIGYGYTF